This T cell receptor (beta chain) came from a study of cytomegalovirus exposure and HLA in healthy donors. Study background: In an earlier analysis, some 110 million unique TCR beta sequences were found from some 170 million T cells.

V gave up 1 base and J gave up 6 bases; unmatched junction bases: 19. CDR1 and CDR2 (germline): LNHDA, SQIVND (reference sequence). This CDR3 contains 19 residues. The PCR ran on 60 Vbeta and 13 Jbeta primers. TCRdb's copy holds only in-frame clones and misses some; the assay was immunoSEQ multiplex PCR. This sample yields about 130,000 clones, of which approximately 80% are seen a single time; approximately 6% belongs to the top ten. This clone was detected a few times. Its cognate antigen is unknown. Study-wide results and caveats: Rarity held for most TCR sequences, but there were some public TCRs that occurred in many donors. TCR beta sequences numbering under 20,000 were associated with HLA alleles at 0.05 false discovery rate in a later analysis.

The chain is built from TRBV19 and TRBJ1-2, with 8 bases fitting TRBD1. The sequence was obtained from a woman in her thirties or forties in good health and CMV-seropositive. Sequencing used PBMCs. The CDR3 bases are TGTGCCAGTAGTATAGTTCCTGGGACAGGCGGATACTGGGCAGATGGCTACACCTTC. It encodes CASSIVPGTGGYWADGYTF. Full variable domain (outside the CDR3, taken from reference TRBV19 and TRBJ1-2): DGGITQSPKYLFRKEGQNVTLSCEQNLNHDAMYWYRQDPGQGLRLIYYSQIVNDFQKGDIAEGYSVSREKKESFPLTVTSAQKNPTAFYLCASSIVPGTGGYWADGYTFGSGTRLTVV.